The present T cell receptor beta chain was sequenced within a study of identical twins. The study, taken as a whole, reports: In cord blood, abundant beta clonotypes had fewer insertions; memory showed no trend. Modelling underestimated the level of out-of-frame TCR alpha sharing observed in monozygotic twins. Out-of-frame beta chain sequences displayed weaker excess sharing between twins.

This CDR3 is 12 amino acids long. V lost 1 base, J lost 8 bases, and 8 bases lay in between. Germline CDR1 is SGHVS and CDR2 is FQNEAQ. This clonotype appeared many times. Its antigen is unknown. A universal primer site was incorporated via template switching, and the cDNA contained unique molecular identifiers. TCRdb reanalysed the 5' RACE reads using MiXCR and keeps one entry per CDR3 protein. The table lists around 490,000 distinct CDR3 sequences, 14% of them singletons. The sample also formed part of further work on yellow fever vaccine responses in identical twins.

This TCR was recovered from a woman between 18 and 29 years old in good health. The chain combines TRBV7-8 with TRBJ1-1; D perhaps matches TRBD1 (5 bases). The source material was CD4+ T cells sorted from blood. This CDR3 reads CASSLVWTEAFF. As DNA, the CDR3 is TGTGCCAGCAGCTTAGTGTGGACAGAAGCTTTCTTT.